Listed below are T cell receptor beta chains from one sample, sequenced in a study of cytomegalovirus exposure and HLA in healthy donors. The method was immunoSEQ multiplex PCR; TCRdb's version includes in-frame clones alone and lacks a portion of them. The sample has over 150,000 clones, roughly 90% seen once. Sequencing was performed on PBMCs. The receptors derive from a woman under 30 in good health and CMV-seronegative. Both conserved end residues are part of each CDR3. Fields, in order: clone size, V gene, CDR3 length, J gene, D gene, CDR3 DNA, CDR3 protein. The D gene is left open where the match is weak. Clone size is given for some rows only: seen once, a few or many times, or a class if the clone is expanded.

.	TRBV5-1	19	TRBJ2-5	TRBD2	TGCGCCAGCAGCTTGGATCCCCCGGCTAGCGGGGGTTTAGAAGAGACCCAGTACTTC	CASSLDPPASGGLEETQYF
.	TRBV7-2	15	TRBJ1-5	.	TGTGCCAGCAGCCAAGCGGACAGTGCTAATCAGCCCCAGCATTTT	CASSQADSANQPQHF
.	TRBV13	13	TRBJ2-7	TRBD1	TGTGCCAGCAGCTTAGGTCGGACAGGGGAACAGTACTTC	CASSLGRTGEQYF
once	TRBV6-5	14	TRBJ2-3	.	TGTGCCACCCGCCGGGTCTCTAGCACAGATACGCAGTATTTT	CATRRVSSTDTQYF
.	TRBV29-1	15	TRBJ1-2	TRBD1	TGCAGCGTTGGAATCCCCAGGGGGGAGTCGTTTGGCTACACCTTC	CSVGIPRGESFGYTF
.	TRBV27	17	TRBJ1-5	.	TGTGCCAGCAGTTTAACGGGACTGACATATAGCAATCAGCCCCAGCATTTT	CASSLTGLTYSNQPQHF
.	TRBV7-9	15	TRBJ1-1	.	TGTGCCAGCAGCTTAACAAGTATAAGAAACACTGAAGCTTTCTTT	CASSLTSIRNTEAFF
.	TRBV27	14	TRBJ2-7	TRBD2	TGTGCCAGCAGTTTATCGAGAGCGGGGGCCGAGCAGTACTTC	CASSLSRAGAEQYF
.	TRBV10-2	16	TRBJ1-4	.	TGCGCCAGCAGTGAGCCTACAGTACCAACTAATGAAAAACTGTTTTTT	CASSEPTVPTNEKLFF
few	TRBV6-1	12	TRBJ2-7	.	TGTGCCAGCAGGGCCCACTCCTACGAGCAGTACTTC	CASRAHSYEQYF
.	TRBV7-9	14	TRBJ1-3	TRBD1	TGTGCCAGCAGCCTTACAGGGGATGGAAACACCATATATTTT	CASSLTGDGNTIYF
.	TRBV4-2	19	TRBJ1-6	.	TGTGCCAGCAGCCATATACACATCCCGACAGGCGAGGGGGATTCACCCCTCCACTTT	CASSHIHIPTGEGDSPLHF
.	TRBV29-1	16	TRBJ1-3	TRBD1	TGCAGCGTTGAAGAAGATGGACAGGGCCCTGGAAACACCATATATTTT	CSVEEDGQGPGNTIYF
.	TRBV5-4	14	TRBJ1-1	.	TGTGCCAGCAGCTTGGGAGGGTTTACCCCTGAAGCTTTCTTT	CASSLGGFTPEAFF
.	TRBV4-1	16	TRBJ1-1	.	TGCGCCAGCAGCCAAGGAAGGGCCAGGGGGAACACTGAAGCTTTCTTT	CASSQGRARGNTEAFF
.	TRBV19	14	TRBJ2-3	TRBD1	TGTGCCAGTAACGACAGGGGCGATGTAGATACGCAGTATTTT	CASNDRGDVDTQYF
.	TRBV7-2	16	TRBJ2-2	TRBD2	TGTGCCAGCAGCTCCTCCCGCGGGAGATGGGCCGGGGAGCTGTTTTTT	CASSSSRGRWAGELFF
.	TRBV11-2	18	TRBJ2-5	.	TGTGCCAGCAGCTTATTTTCCTCTTCGGGTACGGCCCAAGAGACCCAGTACTTC	CASSLFSSSGTAQETQYF
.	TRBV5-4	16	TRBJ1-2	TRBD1	TGTGCCAGCAGCCCCGGGACAGCATCTTCTAACTATGGCTACACCTTC	CASSPGTASSNYGYTF
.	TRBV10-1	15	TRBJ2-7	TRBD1	TGCGCCAGCAGCGACGGACAGGGACCCTCCTACGAGCAGTACTTC	CASSDGQGPSYEQYF
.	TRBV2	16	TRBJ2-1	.	TGTGCCAGCAGCCCCCGGTGGAGGGTAGTGGACAATGAGCAGTTCTTC	CASSPRWRVVDNEQFF
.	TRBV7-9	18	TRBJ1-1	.	TGTGCCAGCAGCCCACGGCCAGGGCGGGGTTCTGCTGGCACTGAAGCTTTCTTT	CASSPRPGRGSAGTEAFF
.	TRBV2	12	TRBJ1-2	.	TGTGCCGGACGTCCGGCGGGCTATGGCTACACCTTC	CAGRPAGYGYTF
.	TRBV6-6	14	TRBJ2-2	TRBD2	TGTGCCAGCAGTTACACGGGGGGGAGAGGGGAGCTGTTTTTT	CASSYTGGRGELFF
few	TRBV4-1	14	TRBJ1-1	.	TGCGCCAGCAAGAGTGCTGCAGGGGAGACTGAAGCTTTCTTT	CASKSAAGETEAFF
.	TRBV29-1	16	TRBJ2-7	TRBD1	TGCAGCGTTGCCTCCGGGACAGGGGGAAATTTGTACGAGCAGTACTTC	CSVASGTGGNLYEQYF
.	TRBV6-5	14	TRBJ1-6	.	TGTGCCAGCAGTCAGACAATCACGAATTCACCCCTCCACTTT	CASSQTITNSPLHF
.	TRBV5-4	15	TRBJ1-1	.	TGTGCCAGCAGCTTGGGTGGCCAGGTTAACACTGAAGCTTTCTTT	CASSLGGQVNTEAFF
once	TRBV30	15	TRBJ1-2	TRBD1	TGTGCCTGGACCAATCTAGGGGGCGCAGCCTATGGCTACACCTTC	CAWTNLGGAAYGYTF
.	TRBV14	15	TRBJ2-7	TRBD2	TGTGCCAGCAGTCACGGACTAGCGGGAGACTACGAGCAGTACTTC	CASSHGLAGDYEQYF
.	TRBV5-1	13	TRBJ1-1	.	TGCGCCAGCAGCTTGGTAACAAACACTGAAGCTTTCTTT	CASSLVTNTEAFF
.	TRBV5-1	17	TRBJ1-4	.	TGCGCCAGCAGCGGAAACGATCAGGGAAGTAGGGATGAAAAACTGTTTTTT	CASSGNDQGSRDEKLFF
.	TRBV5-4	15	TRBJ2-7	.	TGTGCCAGCAGCTCGTCCACGGGGGTATCCTACGAGCAGTACTTC	CASSSSTGVSYEQYF
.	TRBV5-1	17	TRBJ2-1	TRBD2	TGCGCCAGCAGCTTGGGCGTTTTCGCGGGAGGTCGAAATGAGCAGTTCTTC	CASSLGVFAGGRNEQFF